Each of the 13 T cell receptor beta chains below was sequenced from the same sample in a study of OX40 agonist ivuxolimab in advanced cancers. The method was immunoSEQ multiplex PCR; TCRdb's version includes in-frame clones alone and lacks a portion of them. The top ten hold approximately 22% of the sample, which has roughly 34,000 clones, about three quarters seen once. The input for sequencing was CD4+ or CD8+ T cells sorted from blood, taken in a trial of the OX40 agonist ivuxolimab. These receptors all stem from an adult with an advanced solid tumor such as melanoma, head and neck, liver or kidney cancer.

This chain connects TRBV18 to TRBJ1-4; D remains ambiguous. Germline CDR1 is KGHSH and CDR2 is LQKENI. The CDR3 contains 14 residues. The V and J ends lost 3 bases and 7 bases respectively, with 12 bases between them. The CDR3 here is CASSPLDGSEKLFF. In nucleotides, the CDR3 is TGTGCCAGCTCACCGTTGGACGGATCTGAAAAACTGTTTTTT. The variable domain in full, completed from reference TRBV18 and TRBJ1-4, reads NAGVMQNPRHLVRRRGQEARLRCSPMKGHSHVYWYRQLPEEGLKFMVYLQKENIIDESGMPKERFSAEFPKEGPSILRIQQVVRGDSAAYFCASSPLDGSEKLFFGSGTQLSVL.

This chain links TRBV6-5 with TRBJ1-4, with D perhaps TRBD1 (5 bases). The CDR3 extends over 14 amino acids. The germline V and J ends were trimmed by 10 bases and 5 bases, with 17 bases remaining between them. Germline CDR1 reads MNHEY; CDR2 reads SVGAGI. The DNA for the CDR3 is TGTGCCATCCCCGAGGGGCCCGGGAATGAAAAACTGTTTTTT. This translates into CAIPEGPGNEKLFF.

The chain links TRBV6-5 to TRBJ2-3; perhaps TRBD2 as D (5 bases). Germline V CDR1 and CDR2: MNHEY, SVGAGI. With 6 bases removed from V and 2 bases from J, the gap between germline ends came to 12 bases. The CDR3 spans 14 residues. Here the CDR3 DNA reads TGTGCCAGCAGCTATGGACTTGACACAGATACGCAGTATTTT. Its protein product is CASSYGLDTDTQYF.

The CDR3 region has the DNA TGTGCCAGCTCACCAGGGACAGAAGAGACCCAGTACTTC. This sequence encodes CASSPGTEETQYF. This rearrangement joins TRBV18 to TRBJ2-5; the match to TRBD1 covers 7 bases. Looked up from germline, CDR1 is KGHSH and CDR2 is LQKENI. J lost 3 bases, V lost 2 bases, and 0 bases had no gene match. CDR3 length: 13 residues.

The V gene is TRBV6-1, the J gene TRBJ1-6; the match to TRBD1 covers 7 bases. The CDR3 has 15 residues. J lost 10 bases, V lost 10 bases, and 16 bases had no gene match. Germline CDR1 MNHNS, CDR2 SASEGT. DNA for the CDR3: TGTGCCACCACGGGGGCAGGGGGACAATTCTCACCCCTCCACTTT. Protein product: CATTGAGGQFSPLHF.

This chain connects TRBV5-5 to TRBJ2-7; 7 bases agree with TRBD2. Germline CDR1 is SGHKS and CDR2 is YYEKEE (reference sequence). Trimming removed 0 bases from V and 2 bases from J; junction bases left unmatched: 11. The CDR3 length is 17 residues. CDR3 in DNA: TGTGCCAGCAGCTTGGAAGGTTGGGGAGGGCCTCCCTACGAGCAGTACTTC. Its protein is CASSLEGWGGPPYEQYF.

This clone was detected once. CDR3 in DNA: TGTGCCACCAGCAGAGTAATGAACACTGAAGCTTTCTTT. Its translation: CATSRVMNTEAFF. The V gene is TRBV15, the J gene TRBJ1-1; D is unclear. V dropped 1 base and J dropped 0 bases, with 3 bases sitting between them. This CDR3 is 13 amino acids long. The germline V gene encodes CDR1 LNHNV and CDR2 YYDKDF (reference sequence).

The CDR3 sequence: CASSLDGTDTQYF. The DNA for the CDR3 is TGTGCCAGCAGCTTAGACGGCACAGATACGCAGTATTTT. V gene TRBV7-9 combines with J gene TRBJ2-3, with unresolved D. V gave up 1 base and J gave up 1 base, with 3 bases separating them. Looked up from germline, CDR1 is SEHNR and CDR2 is FQNEAQ (reference sequence). This CDR3 has 13 amino acids.

The rearrangement uses TRBV2 and TRBJ2-1, with 10 bases identical to TRBD2. In germline, CDR1 is SNHLY, CDR2 FYNNEI. The CDR3 totals 15 residues. V was clipped by 5 bases and J by 10 bases; unmatched bases: 11. Here the CDR3 reads CASSPRGSGGYEQFF. The CDR3 nucleotides are TGTGCCAGCAGTCCCCGTGGTAGCGGGGGGTACGAGCAGTTCTTC.

V gene TRBV9 combines with J gene TRBJ2-7; 10 nucleotides agree with TRBD2. The V gene's germline CDR1 is SGDLS and CDR2 YYNGEE. V was clipped by 4 bases and J by 3 bases; unmatched bases: 16. CDR3 length: 18 amino acids. This CDR3 is CASSPGGSGGPRFYEQYF. Here the CDR3 DNA reads TGTGCCAGCAGCCCCGGGGGTAGCGGGGGGCCAAGGTTCTACGAGCAGTACTTC.

This clone was observed once. This chain uses TRBV9 with TRBJ1-1, with D hard to call. V lost 0 bases, J lost 4 bases, and 10 bases lay in between. CDR1 is SGDLS, CDR2 YYNGEE, per germline. There are 14 residues in the CDR3. The CDR3 DNA is TGTGCCAGCAGCGTAGGGACGGTTTTCACTGAAGCTTTCTTT. Protein sequence: CASSVGTVFTEAFF.

The gene calls are TRBV18 and TRBJ1-3, with no clear D. Trimming shortened V by 4 bases and J by 4 bases, and 8 bases separated the two germline ends. CDR3 length equals 13 residues. Germline V gene sequence: CDR1 KGHSH, CDR2 LQKENI. The CDR3 loop reads CASSRDWGNTIYF. The CDR3 DNA follows: TGTGCCAGCTCACGGGATTGGGGAAACACCATATATTTT.

This clone occurred once. This chain joins TRBV2 and TRBJ1-1; 7 nucleotides match TRBD1. The CDR3 consists of 13 residues. The V and J ends lost 10 bases and 2 bases, in that order; junction bases with no gene match: 7. CDR1 is SNHLY, CDR2 FYNNEI, per germline. CDR3 region: CATTDRVNTEAFF. Written as DNA, the CDR3 is TGTGCCACTACCGACAGGGTAAACACTGAAGCTTTCTTT.